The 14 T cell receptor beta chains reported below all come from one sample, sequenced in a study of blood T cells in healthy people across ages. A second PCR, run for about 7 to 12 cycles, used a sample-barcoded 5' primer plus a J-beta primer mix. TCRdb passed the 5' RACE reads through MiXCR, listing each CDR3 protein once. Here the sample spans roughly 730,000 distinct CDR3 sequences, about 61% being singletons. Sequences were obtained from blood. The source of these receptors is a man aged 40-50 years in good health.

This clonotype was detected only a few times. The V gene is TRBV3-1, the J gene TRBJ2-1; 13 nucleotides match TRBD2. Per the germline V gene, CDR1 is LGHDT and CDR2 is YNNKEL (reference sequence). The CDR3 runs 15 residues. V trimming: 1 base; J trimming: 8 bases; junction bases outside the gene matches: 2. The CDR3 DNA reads TGTGCCAGCAGCCAAGGACTAGCGGGGGGATATGAGCAGTTCTTC. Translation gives CASSQGLAGGYEQFF.

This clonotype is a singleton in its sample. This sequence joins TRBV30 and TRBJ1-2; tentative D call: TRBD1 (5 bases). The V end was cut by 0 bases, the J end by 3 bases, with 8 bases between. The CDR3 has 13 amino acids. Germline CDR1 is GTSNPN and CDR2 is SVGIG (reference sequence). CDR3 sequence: CAWSVSGHYGYTF. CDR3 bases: TGTGCCTGGAGTGTCTCAGGGCACTATGGCTACACCTTC.

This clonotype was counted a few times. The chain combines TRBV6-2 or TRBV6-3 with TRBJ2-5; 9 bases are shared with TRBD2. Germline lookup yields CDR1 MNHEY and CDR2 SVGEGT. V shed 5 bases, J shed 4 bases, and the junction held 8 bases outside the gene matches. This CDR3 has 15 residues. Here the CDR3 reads CASSRKTAGGETQYF. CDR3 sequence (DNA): TGTGCCAGCAGTCGAAAAACAGCGGGAGGAGAGACCCAGTACTTC.

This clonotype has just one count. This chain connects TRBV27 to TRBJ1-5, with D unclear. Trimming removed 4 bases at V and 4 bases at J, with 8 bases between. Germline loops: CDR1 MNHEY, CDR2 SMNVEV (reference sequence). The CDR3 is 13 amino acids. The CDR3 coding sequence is TGTGCCAGCAGTTCCATTACAAATCAGCCCCAGCATTTT. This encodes CASSSITNQPQHF.

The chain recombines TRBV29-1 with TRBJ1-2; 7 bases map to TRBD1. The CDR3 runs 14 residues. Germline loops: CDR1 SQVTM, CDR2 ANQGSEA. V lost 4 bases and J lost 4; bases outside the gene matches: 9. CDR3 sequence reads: CSVVGKGAGYGYTF. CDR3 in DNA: TGCAGCGTTGTAGGAAAGGGGGCGGGCTATGGCTACACCTTC.

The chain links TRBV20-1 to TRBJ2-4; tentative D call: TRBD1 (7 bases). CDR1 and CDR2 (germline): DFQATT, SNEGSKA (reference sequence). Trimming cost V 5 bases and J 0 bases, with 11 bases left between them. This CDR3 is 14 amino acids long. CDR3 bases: TGCAGTGCTCAGGGGGGAATAGCCAAAAACATTCAGTACTTC. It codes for CSAQGGIAKNIQYF.

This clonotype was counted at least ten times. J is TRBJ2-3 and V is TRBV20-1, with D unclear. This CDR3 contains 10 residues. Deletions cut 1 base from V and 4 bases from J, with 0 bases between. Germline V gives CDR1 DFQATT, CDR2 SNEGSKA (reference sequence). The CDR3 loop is CSARADTQYF. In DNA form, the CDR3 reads TGCAGTGCTAGAGCAGATACGCAGTATTTT.

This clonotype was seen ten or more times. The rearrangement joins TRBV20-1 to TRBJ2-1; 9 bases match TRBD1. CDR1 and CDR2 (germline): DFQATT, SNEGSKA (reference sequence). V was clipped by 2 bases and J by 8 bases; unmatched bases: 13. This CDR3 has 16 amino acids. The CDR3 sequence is CSARFQGTGHSYEQFF. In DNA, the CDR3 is TGCAGTGCTAGATTTCAGGGGACAGGGCATAGTTATGAGCAGTTCTTC.

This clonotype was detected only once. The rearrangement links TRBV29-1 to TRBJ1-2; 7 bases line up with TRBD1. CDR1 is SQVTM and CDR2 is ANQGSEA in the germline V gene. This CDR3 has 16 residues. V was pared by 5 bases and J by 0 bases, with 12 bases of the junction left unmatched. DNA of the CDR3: TGCAGCGTTCCAGGGGGTAGGGGATACTCTAACTATGGCTACACCTTC. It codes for CSVPGGRGYSNYGYTF.

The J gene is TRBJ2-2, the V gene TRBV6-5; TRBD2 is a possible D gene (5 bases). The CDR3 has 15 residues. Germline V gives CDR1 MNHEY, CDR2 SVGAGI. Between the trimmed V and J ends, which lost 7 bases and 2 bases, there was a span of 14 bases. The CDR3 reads CASTSGSANTGELFF. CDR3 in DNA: TGTGCCAGCACCTCGGGGTCAGCTAACACCGGGGAGCTGTTTTTT.

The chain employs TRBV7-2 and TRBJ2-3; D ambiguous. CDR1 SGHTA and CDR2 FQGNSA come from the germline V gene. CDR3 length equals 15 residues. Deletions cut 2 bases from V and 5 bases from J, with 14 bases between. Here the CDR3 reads CASSLSASRVDTQYF. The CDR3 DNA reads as TGTGCCAGCAGCTTAAGCGCAAGTAGGGTAGATACGCAGTATTTT. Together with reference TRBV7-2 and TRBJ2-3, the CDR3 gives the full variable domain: GAGVSQSPSNKVTEKGKDVELRCDPISGHTALYWYRQSLGQGLEFLIYFQGNSAPDKSGLPSDRFSAERTGGSVSTLTIQRTQQEDSAVYLCASSLSASRVDTQYFGPGTRLTVL.

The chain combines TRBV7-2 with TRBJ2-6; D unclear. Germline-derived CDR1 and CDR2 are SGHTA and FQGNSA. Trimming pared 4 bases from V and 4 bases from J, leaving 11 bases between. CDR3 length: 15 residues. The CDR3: CASSSRTAGANVLTF. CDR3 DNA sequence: TGTGCCAGCAGCTCCCGTACGGCAGGGGCCAACGTCCTGACTTTC.

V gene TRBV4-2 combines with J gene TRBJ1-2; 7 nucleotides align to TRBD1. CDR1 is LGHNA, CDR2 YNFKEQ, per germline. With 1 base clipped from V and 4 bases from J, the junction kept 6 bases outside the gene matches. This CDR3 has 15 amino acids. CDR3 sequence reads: CASSQGQGVGYGYTF. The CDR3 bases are TGTGCCAGCAGCCAAGGGCAGGGGGTAGGCTATGGCTACACCTTC.

In DNA form, the CDR3 reads TGTGCCACCAGCAGTACCCGGGACAGCTCTGGGGCCAACGTCCTGACTTTC. It codes for CATSSTRDSSGANVLTF. The chain couples TRBV15 to TRBJ2-6, with 7 bases fitting TRBD1. The CDR3 loop spans 17 amino acids. Germline CDR1 LNHNV, CDR2 YYDKDF (reference sequence). Trimming took 3 bases from V and 0 from J; bases not matched to a gene: 5.